A selection of T cell receptor beta chains follows, all from one sample in a study of control samples from healthy donors and cancer patients. Sequencing was performed with immunoSEQ multiplex PCR; in TCRdb, only in-frame clones are kept and a portion is missing. The repertoire holds 350,000 to 450,000 clones, around 90% seen once, with about 6.3% in the top ten. Sequencing used PBMCs. Source of these receptors: a middle-aged man with head and neck cancer. CDR3s include the opening cysteine and the closing phenylalanine or tryptophan. The D gene is left open where the match is weak. Clone size is shown for a subset of rows, as once, few, many or a class of expanded clone.

clone size,V gene,J gene,D gene,CDR3 protein,CDR3 DNA
-,TRBV10-3,TRBJ2-7,-,CAISDSPGGSYEQYF,TGTGCCATCAGTGACTCCCCCGGGGGAAGCTACGAGCAGTACTTC
few,TRBV10-1,TRBJ2-7,TRBD2,CASSESLAGKDEQYF,TGCGCCAGCAGTGAGTCCTTAGCGGGAAAGGACGAGCAGTACTTC
-,TRBV20-1,TRBJ2-7,-,CSASSGDEQYF,TGCAGTGCTAGTTCGGGGGACGAGCAGTACTTC
-,TRBV6-6,TRBJ1-2,-,CASSYSRERANYGYTF,TGTGCCAGCAGTTACTCTAGGGAGAGGGCTAACTATGGCTACACCTTC
-,TRBV5-1,TRBJ1-6,TRBD1,CASSLEVGTGHSPLHF,TGCGCCAGCAGCTTGGAGGTCGGGACAGGGCACTCACCCCTCCACTTT
once,TRBV10-3,TRBJ1-6,-,CAISDAVLQGAPLHF,TGTGCCATCAGCGACGCGGTCCTACAGGGAGCACCCCTCCACTTT
-,TRBV5-5,TRBJ2-7,TRBD1,CASSEQGLYSYEQYF,TGTGCCAGCAGCGAACAGGGGCTATACTCCTACGAGCAGTACTTC
-,TRBV19,TRBJ1-5,TRBD1,CASSIATGGGRPQHF,TGTGCCAGTAGTATAGCGACAGGGGGTGGACGGCCCCAGCATTTT
-,TRBV10-1,TRBJ2-1,-,CASSDSTGNNEQFF,TGCGCCAGCAGTGATAGCACGGGGAACAATGAGCAGTTCTTC
-,TRBV9,TRBJ1-3,-,CASSVDPGDSGNTIYF,TGTGCCAGCAGCGTAGACCCGGGCGACTCTGGAAACACCATATATTTT
-,TRBV5-8,TRBJ2-2,-,CASSLAGQRRVLSPGELFF,TGTGCCAGCAGCTTGGCCGGGCAGAGGCGGGTGCTAAGCCCCGGGGAGCTGTTTTTT
-,TRBV6-5,TRBJ1-2,TRBD1,CASRTDREDGYTF,TGTGCCAGCAGGACGGACAGGGAAGATGGCTACACCTTC
-,TRBV5-1,TRBJ1-4,-,CASSRGDVNEKLFF,TGCGCCAGCAGCCGCGGGGATGTTAATGAAAAACTGTTTTTT
-,TRBV5-1,TRBJ1-1,TRBD1,CASRLDRGTEAFF,TGCGCCAGCAGACTGGACAGGGGAACTGAAGCTTTCTTT
-,TRBV19,TRBJ2-7,TRBD1,CASSKLQGGGSYEQYF,TGTGCCAGTAGTAAGCTACAGGGGGGCGGCAGCTACGAGCAGTACTTC
once,TRBV27,TRBJ1-1,TRBD1,CASRTGTGTEAFF,TGTGCCAGCAGGACCGGGACAGGCACTGAAGCTTTCTTT
-,TRBV19,TRBJ2-1,TRBD1,CASSKTGLGNEQFF,TGTGCCAGTAGTAAGACAGGGCTTGGGAATGAGCAGTTCTTC
-,TRBV6-6,TRBJ1-4,TRBD1,CASSYSTAGGAEKLFF,TGTGCCAGCAGTTACTCGACGGCAGGGGGCGCGGAAAAACTGTTTTTT
-,TRBV5-1,TRBJ1-1,-,CASSLGGGKTEAFF,TGCGCCAGCAGCTTGGGAGGCGGTAAGACTGAAGCTTTCTTT
-,TRBV4-1,TRBJ2-1,TRBD2,CASSQFIAGENNEQFF,TGCGCCAGCAGCCAGTTTATCGCGGGAGAGAACAATGAGCAGTTCTTC
-,TRBV28,TRBJ1-2,-,CASSSQGAAHYGYTF,TGTGCCAGCAGTTCCCAGGGAGCGGCCCACTATGGCTACACCTTC
-,TRBV27,TRBJ2-1,-,CASSLLGVNEQFF,TGTGCCAGCAGTTTGTTGGGGGTGAATGAGCAGTTCTTC
-,TRBV24-1,TRBJ2-5,-,CATSKIGGETQYF,TGTGCCACCAGCAAGATAGGGGGAGAGACCCAGTACTTC
-,TRBV9,TRBJ2-1,-,CASSVVSQDNEQFF,TGTGCCAGCAGCGTAGTTTCTCAAGACAATGAGCAGTTCTTC
-,TRBV3-1/TRBV3-2,TRBJ2-6,TRBD2,CASSQAGAGAGANVLTF,TGTGCCAGCAGCCAAGCAGGCGCGGGGGCTGGGGCCAACGTCCTGACTTTC
-,TRBV30,TRBJ2-7,TRBD1,CAWNRGTLYEQYF,TGTGCCTGGAACAGGGGCACTCTCTACGAGCAGTACTTC
-,TRBV5-8,TRBJ1-3,TRBD1,CASRRGQGARFTGNTIYF,TGTGCCAGCAGACGAGGACAGGGGGCTCGTTTTACTGGAAACACCATATATTTT